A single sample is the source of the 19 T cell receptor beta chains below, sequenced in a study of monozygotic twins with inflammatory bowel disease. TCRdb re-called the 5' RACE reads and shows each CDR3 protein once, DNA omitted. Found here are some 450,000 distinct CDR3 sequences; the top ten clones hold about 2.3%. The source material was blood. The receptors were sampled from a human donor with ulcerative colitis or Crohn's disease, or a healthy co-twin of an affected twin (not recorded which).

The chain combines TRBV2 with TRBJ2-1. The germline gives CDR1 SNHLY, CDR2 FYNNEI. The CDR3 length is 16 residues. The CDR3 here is CASSEASTSSYNEQFF.

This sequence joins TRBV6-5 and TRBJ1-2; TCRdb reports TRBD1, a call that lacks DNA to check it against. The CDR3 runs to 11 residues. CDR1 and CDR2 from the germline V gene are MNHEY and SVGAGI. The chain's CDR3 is CASSSQGLWTF.

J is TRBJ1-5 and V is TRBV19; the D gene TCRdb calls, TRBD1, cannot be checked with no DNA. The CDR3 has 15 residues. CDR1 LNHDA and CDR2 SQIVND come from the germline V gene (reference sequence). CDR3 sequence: CASNQQGASNQPQHF.

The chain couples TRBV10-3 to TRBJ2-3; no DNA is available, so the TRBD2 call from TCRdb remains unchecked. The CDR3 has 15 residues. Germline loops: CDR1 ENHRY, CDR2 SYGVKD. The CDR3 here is CAISGGRGSTDTQYF.

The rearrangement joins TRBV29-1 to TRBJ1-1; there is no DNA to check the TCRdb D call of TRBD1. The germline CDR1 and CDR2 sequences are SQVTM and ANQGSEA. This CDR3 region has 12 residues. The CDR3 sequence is CSVLRGDAEAFF.

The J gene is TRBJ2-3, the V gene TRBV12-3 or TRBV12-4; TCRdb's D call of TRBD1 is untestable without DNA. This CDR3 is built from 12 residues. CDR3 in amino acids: CASTPGGDTQYF.

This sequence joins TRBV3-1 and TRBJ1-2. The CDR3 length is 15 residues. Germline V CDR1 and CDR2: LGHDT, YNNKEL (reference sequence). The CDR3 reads CASSQVEGMGYGYTF.

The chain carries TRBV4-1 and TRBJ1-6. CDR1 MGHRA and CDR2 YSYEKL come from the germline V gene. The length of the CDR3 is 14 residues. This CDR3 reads CASSQDERVSPLHF.

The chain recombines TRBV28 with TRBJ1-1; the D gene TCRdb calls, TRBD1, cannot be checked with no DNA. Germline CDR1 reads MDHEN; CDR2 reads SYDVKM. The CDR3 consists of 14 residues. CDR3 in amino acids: CASILGVSGTEAFF.

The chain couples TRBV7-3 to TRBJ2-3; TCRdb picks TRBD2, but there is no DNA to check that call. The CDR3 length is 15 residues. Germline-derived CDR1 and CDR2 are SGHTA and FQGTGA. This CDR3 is CASSLIGGKTDTQYF. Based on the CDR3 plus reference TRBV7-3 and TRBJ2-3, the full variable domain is GAGVSQTPSNKVTEKGKYVELRCDPISGHTALYWYRQSLGQGPEFLIYFQGTGAADDSGLPNDRFFAVRPEGSVSTLKIQRTERGDSAVYLCASSLIGGKTDTQYFGPGTRLTVL.

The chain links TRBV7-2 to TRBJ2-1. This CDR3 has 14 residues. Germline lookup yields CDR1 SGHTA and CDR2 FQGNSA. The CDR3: CASSQVYSYNEQFF.

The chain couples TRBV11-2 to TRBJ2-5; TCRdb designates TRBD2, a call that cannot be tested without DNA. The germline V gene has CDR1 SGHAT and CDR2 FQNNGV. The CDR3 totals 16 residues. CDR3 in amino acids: CASSLGAGGFQETQYF. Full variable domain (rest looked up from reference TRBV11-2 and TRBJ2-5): EAGVAQSPRYKIIEKRQSVAFWCNPISGHATLYWYQQILGQGPKLLIQFQNNGVVDDSQLPKDRFSAERLKGVDSTLKIQPAKLEDSAVYLCASSLGAGGFQETQYFGPGTRLLVL.

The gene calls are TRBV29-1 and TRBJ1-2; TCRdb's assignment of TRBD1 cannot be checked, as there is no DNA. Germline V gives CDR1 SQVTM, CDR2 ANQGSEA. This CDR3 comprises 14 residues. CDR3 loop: CSVEDQEGAYGYTF.

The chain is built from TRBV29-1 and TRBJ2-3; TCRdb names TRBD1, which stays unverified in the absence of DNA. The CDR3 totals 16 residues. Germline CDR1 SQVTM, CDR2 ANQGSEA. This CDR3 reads CSAKTGRGILGDTQYF.

The CDR3 loop reads CASSQSLNEQFF. The chain employs TRBV16 and TRBJ2-1. The germline CDR1 and CDR2 sequences are KGHSY and FQNENV. The CDR3 consists of 12 residues.

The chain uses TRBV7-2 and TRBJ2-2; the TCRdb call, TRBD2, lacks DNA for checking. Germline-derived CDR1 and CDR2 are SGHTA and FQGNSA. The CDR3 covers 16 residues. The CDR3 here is CSSSLGLAGLSGELFF.

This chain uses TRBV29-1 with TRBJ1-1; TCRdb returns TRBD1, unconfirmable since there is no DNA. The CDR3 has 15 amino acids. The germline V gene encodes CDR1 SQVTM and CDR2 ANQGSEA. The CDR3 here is CSVEDWGSQATEAFF.

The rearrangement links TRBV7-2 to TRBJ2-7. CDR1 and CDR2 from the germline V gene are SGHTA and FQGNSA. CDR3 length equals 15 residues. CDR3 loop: CASSLALSRAYEQYF.

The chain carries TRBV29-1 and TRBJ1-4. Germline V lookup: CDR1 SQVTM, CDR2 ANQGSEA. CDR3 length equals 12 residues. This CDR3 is CSAIGHSEKLFF.